Following are 20 T cell receptor beta chains from one sample sequenced in a study of post-analysis software for immune sequencing data. The antigens of these receptors remain unknown. Study results and caveats: Patients had higher frequencies than controls of roughly five TRBV segments, including TRBV5-6, TRBV5-1 and TRBV20-1.

cDNA libraries for TCR beta contained unique molecular identifiers. TCRdb re-derived calls from the PCR reads in MiXCR, one entry per CDR3 protein. The profile shows fewer than 850,000 distinct CDR3 sequences, 46% of them singletons. Sequenced: blood. These receptors were taken from a girl aged 5-17 years with multiple sclerosis.

This chain joins TRBV7-9 and TRBJ2-5; no clear D gene. This CDR3 contains 15 residues. Trimming stripped 4 bases from V and 2 bases from J, with 14 bases between. Germline CDR1 and CDR2: SEHNR and FQNEAQ (reference sequence). The CDR3 DNA sequence: TGTGCCAGCAGCTCCGAAGGGCGCGGACAAGAGACCCAGTACTTC. Its translation is CASSSEGRGQETQYF.

This clonotype came up a few times. The gene calls are TRBV20-1 and TRBJ1-5; D perhaps matches TRBD1 (6 bases). This CDR3 has 14 residues. The germline V gene has CDR1 DFQATT and CDR2 SNEGSKA (reference sequence). The V end was cut by 6 bases, the J end by 4 bases, with 16 bases between. CDR3 region: CSARRQDGNQPQHF. The CDR3 DNA is TGCAGTGCCAGACGACAGGACGGGAATCAGCCCCAGCATTTT.

This rearrangement joins TRBV20-1 to TRBJ2-3; TRBD2 aligns across 10 bases. CDR3 length: 17 residues. Germline CDR1 is DFQATT and CDR2 is SNEGSKA (reference sequence). The junction had 6 bases not matched to a gene; V was cut back by 0 bases and J by 0 bases. The CDR3 nucleotides are TGCAGTGCTAGAGAAATTAGCGGGAGGCCTAGCACAGATACGCAGTATTTT. This gives the protein CSAREISGRPSTDTQYF.

The chain is built from TRBV27 and TRBJ2-4; the D is unclear. The J call may be incorrect, as the DNA end agrees better with TRBJ2-5. Looked up from germline, CDR1 is MNHEY and CDR2 is SMNVEV (reference sequence). The CDR3 has 11 residues. In DNA, the CDR3 is TGTGCCAGCATCTTGGGGGAGACCCAGTACTTC. Residues: CASILGETQYF.

The sample holds a few counts of this clonotype. V is TRBV10-3 and J is TRBJ2-5, with D perhaps matching TRBD1 or TRBD2 (5 bases each). Germline V CDR1 and CDR2: ENHRY, SYGVKD. The CDR3 consists of 14 residues. The germline V and J ends were trimmed by 3 bases and 4 bases, with 12 bases remaining between them. CDR3 nucleotides: TGTGCCATCAGTGAAACTGGGGACCCAGAGACCCAGTACTTC. Translating gives CAISETGDPETQYF.

This clonotype was observed a single time. This chain links TRBV6-5 with TRBJ1-1; 7 bases map to TRBD1. CDR3 size: 16 residues. Germline loops: CDR1 MNHEY, CDR2 SVGAGI. Germline trimming cut 2 bases from V and 3 bases from J; bases unmatched to any gene: 9. This CDR3 reads CASSYEGAGKDTEAFF. CDR3 nucleotide sequence: TGTGCCAGCAGTTACGAGGGGGCAGGTAAGGACACTGAAGCTTTCTTT.

This clonotype was detected once. The rearrangement links TRBV14 to TRBJ1-1, with 7 bases fitting TRBD1. Germline V CDR1 and CDR2: SGHDN, FVKESK. The V gene end was trimmed by 6 bases and the J gene end by 4 bases; junction bases not matched to a gene: 8. This CDR3 is 14 amino acids long. CDR3 sequence (DNA): TGTGCCAGCAGGAGAGGGGGCGGAAGCACTGAAGCTTTCTTT. Translation gives CASRRGGGSTEAFF.

V usage is TRBV29-1 and J usage is TRBJ2-5; the match to TRBD2 covers 7 bases. The germline CDR1 and CDR2 sequences are SQVTM and ANQGSEA. The CDR3 loop spans 14 amino acids. V lost 7 bases, J lost 6 bases, and 14 bases stayed unmatched. The CDR3 nucleotides are TGCAGCGCCGAGCGGGGAAGTCCGGCTAAGACCCAGTACTTC. It yields the protein CSAERGSPAKTQYF.

This rearrangement joins TRBV5-1 to TRBJ2-7; maybe TRBD1 (6 bases). Deletions cut 4 bases from V and 7 bases from J, with 18 bases between. The germline V gene has CDR1 SGHRS and CDR2 YFSETQ. The CDR3 has 14 residues. CDR3 region: CASSPVDYRVEQYF. The CDR3 bases are TGCGCCAGCAGCCCGGTCGACTACAGGGTGGAGCAGTACTTC.

This clonotype has just a few counts. The V gene is TRBV20-1, the J gene TRBJ2-3; a possible D gene is TRBD2 (6 bases). Germline values: CDR1 DFQATT, CDR2 SNEGSKA (reference sequence). This CDR3 is built from 15 residues. Trimming removed 0 bases from V and 1 base from J, with 11 bases in between. CDR3 amino acids: CSARDAGIRTDTQYF. CDR3 bases: TGCAGTGCTAGAGATGCGGGAATCCGCACAGATACGCAGTATTTT.

This clonotype was seen only a few times. J is TRBJ2-5 and V is TRBV29-1; 7 nucleotides agree with TRBD2. Judging by the DNA end, TRBJ2-7 fits better; the J call may be wrong. The CDR3 is 13 amino acids. Germline CDR1 is SQVTM and CDR2 is ANQGSEA. CDR3 bases: TGCAGCGTTACCGGGACTACAGACTACGAGCAGTACTTC. Its protein product is CSVTGTTDYEQYF.

This clonotype appeared a few times. V usage is TRBV7-2 and J usage is TRBJ2-7; D not resolved. The V end was cut by 3 bases, the J end by 2 bases, with 29 bases between. The CDR3 has 20 amino acids. The germline CDR1 and CDR2 sequences are SGHTA and FQGNSA. The chain's CDR3 is CASSFPREEPFDSSPYEQYF. DNA for the CDR3: TGTGCCAGCAGCTTCCCACGAGAGGAGCCCTTCGACTCTAGTCCCTACGAGCAGTACTTC.

The chain combines TRBV20-1 with TRBJ2-1, with 11 bases aligning to TRBD1. J lost 4 bases, V lost 1 base, and 12 bases had no gene match. The germline CDR1 and CDR2 sequences are DFQATT and SNEGSKA (reference sequence). The CDR3 is made up of 18 amino acids. CDR3 nucleotides: TGCAGTGCTAGAGTTGACCAGGGACAGGGGGAAGGTTACAATGAGCAGTTCTTC. Translating it yields CSARVDQGQGEGYNEQFF.

V gene TRBV9 combines with J gene TRBJ2-1; the match to TRBD1 covers 7 bases. Trimming removed 8 bases from V and 3 bases from J; junction bases left unmatched: 8. CDR3 length: 14 amino acids. Germline V gene sequence: CDR1 SGDLS, CDR2 YYNGEE. CDR3 bases: TGTGCCAGTACAAGGGGGCACGGCTACAATGAGCAGTTCTTC. It yields the protein CASTRGHGYNEQFF. Combining the CDR3 with reference TRBV9 and TRBJ2-1 gives the whole variable domain DSGVTQTPKHLITATGQRVTLRCSPRSGDLSVYWYQQSLDQGLQFLIQYYNGEERAKGNILERFSAQQFPDLHSELNLSSLELGDSALYFCASTRGHGYNEQFFGPGTRLTVL.

This clonotype was recorded a few times. V usage is TRBV5-1 and J usage is TRBJ2-3, with D tentatively TRBD1 (5 bases). The CDR3 has 16 residues. From germline, CDR1 is SGHRS and CDR2 YFSETQ. The ends were cut back, 4 bases at V and 4 bases at J, with 19 bases in the middle. The CDR3 nucleotides are TGCGCCAGCAGCCCAACAGGAGTCCCCCCATCAGATACGCAGTATTTT. Translating it yields CASSPTGVPPSDTQYF.

J is TRBJ1-2 and V is TRBV7-9, with 7 bases fitting TRBD1. The germline V gene has CDR1 SEHNR and CDR2 FQNEAQ (reference sequence). V was clipped by 0 bases and J by 2 bases; unmatched bases: 3. This CDR3 has 15 residues. CDR3 coding DNA: TGTGCCAGCAGCTTAGCTGGACAGGAGAACTATGGCTACACCTTC. It specifies CASSLAGQENYGYTF.

The V call is TRBV29-1, the J call TRBJ1-5, with unresolved D. CDR1 and CDR2 from the germline V gene are SQVTM and ANQGSEA. CDR3 length: 13 amino acids. Trimming left V 0 bases short and J 13 bases short, with 16 bases between. This CDR3 reads CSVEEGVTPTQHF. DNA of the CDR3: TGCAGCGTTGAAGAGGGAGTCACGCCCACGCAGCATTTT. The full variable domain, in which reference TRBV29-1 and TRBJ1-5 provide the parts outside the CDR3, is SAVISQKPSRDICQRGTSLTIQCQVDSQVTMMFWYRQQPGQSLTLIATANQGSEATYESGFVIDKFPISRPNLTFSTLTVSNMSPEDSSIYLCSVEEGVTPTQHFGDGTRLSIL.

The rearrangement links TRBV20-1 to TRBJ2-7; either TRBD1 or TRBD2 may fit D (5 bases each). V was clipped by 3 bases and J by 6 bases, with 30 bases between them. CDR3 length: 18 amino acids. Looked up from germline, CDR1 is DFQATT and CDR2 is SNEGSKA (reference sequence). CDR3 DNA sequence: TGCAGTGCTAGGCGACCCTCCATCCAAGGGACCGCCGTACGCGAGCAGTACTTC. This encodes CSARRPSIQGTAVREQYF.

Many counts were recorded for this clonotype. V and J are TRBV6-1 and TRBJ2-3; 11 bases align to TRBD2. With V trimmed by 4 bases and J by 2 bases, 2 bases remained unmatched. Germline V gene data show CDR1 as MNHNS and CDR2 as SASEGT. This CDR3 comprises 15 residues. The CDR3 DNA follows: TGTGCCAGCAGTGGACTAGCGGGGTCCACAGATACGCAGTATTTT. Its translation: CASSGLAGSTDTQYF.

The sample holds a few counts of this clonotype. The rearrangement uses TRBV4-2 and TRBJ2-2, with 9 bases matching TRBD2. The CDR3 is made up of 19 amino acids. V trimming: 0 bases; J trimming: 6 bases; junction bases outside the gene matches: 14. Germline values: CDR1 LGHNA, CDR2 YNFKEQ. The CDR3 DNA reads as TGTGCCAGCAGCCAAGATAGGGGCGGGAGGGCCGTGTGGGCCGGGGAGCTGTTTTTT. It translates to CASSQDRGGRAVWAGELFF.